This section outlines one T cell receptor (beta chain) sequence together with its context. Its matching antigen is unknown. V lost 9 bases and J lost 10, with 19 bases in between. The CDR3 has 14 amino acids. From germline, CDR1 is MDHEN and CDR2 SYDVKM. The CDR3 regions of TCR beta were amplified from RNA transcripts. Carried out on the TCR CDR3, a first-round RT-PCR used the HTBI primer set. TCRdb re-called the multiplex PCR reads through MiXCR, storing one row per CDR3 protein. The table lists over 500,000 distinct CDR3 sequences, roughly 15% of them singletons. This entry is derived from a study of T cells in Graves' hyperthyroidism and ophthalmopathy. Study-level findings and limits: Ophthalmopathy was identified by the model a median roughly six months ahead of onset.

What was sequenced was blood. The V call is TRBV28, the J call TRBJ1-6; D not resolved. The receptor's source is a woman in her twenties or thirties with Graves' ophthalmopathy. CDR3 coding DNA: TGTGCCAGTAGAGGTGCATGGACCAGGTCACCCCTCCACTTT. Translation gives CASRGAWTRSPLHF.